This T cell receptor (beta chain) was identified in a study of cytomegalovirus exposure and HLA in healthy donors. The study's findings and limits: In the analysis, some V segments, TRBV6-2 and TRBV6-3 included, were excluded as indistinguishable. In an earlier analysis, productive rearrangement rates for most beta V segments clustered near 87% or 30%.

On this clone itself: The antigen is unknown.

With 60 Vbeta and 13 Jbeta primers, the PCR was carried out. Some clones are missing from TCRdb's copy, which holds only in-frame ones; the method was immunoSEQ multiplex PCR. Among about 190,000 clones listed, 85% to 90% were seen once. This CDR3 has 17 residues. CDR1 is SGHRS and CDR2 is YFSETQ in the germline V gene. The V gene lost 4 bases and the J gene lost 2 bases, with 16 bases spanning the gap. Whereas donors were nominally healthy upon sampling, unrecorded immune exposures were probable. The clonotype comes from a man aged 25-45 years in good health and CMV-seronegative. V and J are TRBV5-1 and TRBJ2-6, with D unclear. The sample taken for sequencing was PBMCs. The CDR3 DNA sequence: TGCGCCAGCAGCCCAGCGTCTTTCACCCCTGGGGCCAACGTCCTGACTTTC. This translates into CASSPASFTPGANVLTF. The entire variable domain, with the rest obtained from reference TRBV5-1 and TRBJ2-6, is as follows: KAGVTQTPRYLIKTRGQQVTLSCSPISGHRSVSWYQQTPGQGLQFLFEYFSETQRNKGNFPGRFSGRQFSNSRSEMNVSTLELGDSALYLCASSPASFTPGANVLTFGAGSRLTVL.